This T cell receptor (beta chain) was recovered during a study of cytomegalovirus exposure and HLA in healthy donors. Overall study findings and caveats: Earlier findings revealed that most TCR beta V segments proved productive either about 87% or about 30% of the time.

Details on this clone: Its matching antigen is unknown.

The PCR employed 60 Vbeta primers together with 13 Jbeta primers. Assay used: immunoSEQ multiplex PCR; TCRdb lists only in-frame clones, some missing. The sample lists some 200,000 clones, roughly 80% occurring once. Donors in the study were healthy people who gave bone marrow. Sequenced sample: PBMCs. This TCR was recovered from a young woman in good health and CMV-seronegative.

The CDR3 bases are TGTGCCAGTACCCTAACGGGGCGGGGGACCCAGTACTTC. As protein: CASTLTGRGTQYF. The chain combines TRBV19 with TRBJ2-5, with D perhaps matching TRBD2 (6 bases). The CDR3 runs to 13 residues. CDR1 and CDR2 (germline): LNHDA, SQIVND (reference sequence). The V end was cut by 7 bases, the J end by 7 bases, with 16 bases between.